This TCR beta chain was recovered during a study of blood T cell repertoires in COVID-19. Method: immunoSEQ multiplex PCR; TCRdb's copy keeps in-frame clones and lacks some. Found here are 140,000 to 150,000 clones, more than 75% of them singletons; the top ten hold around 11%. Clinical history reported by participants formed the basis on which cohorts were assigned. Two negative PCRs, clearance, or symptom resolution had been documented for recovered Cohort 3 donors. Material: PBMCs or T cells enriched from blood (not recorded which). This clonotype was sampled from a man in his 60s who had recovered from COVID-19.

Written as DNA, the CDR3 is TGTGCCAGCAGCTTAGACCCCCCGGGGAATGAGCAGTTCTTC. Residues: CASSLDPPGNEQFF. The chain uses TRBV7-6 and TRBJ2-1, with D maybe TRBD2 (5 bases). Trimming removed 1 base at V and 7 bases at J, with 11 bases between. The germline V gene has CDR1 SGHVS and CDR2 FNYEAQ. The CDR3 extends over 14 amino acids.